The T cell receptor (beta chain) under discussion was sequenced for a study of spatial heterogeneity in lung cancer. Time point in this sample: sample taken at primary tumor resection. Sequencing covered unsorted whole RNA taken from tumor, nontumor lung or frozen PBMC. The approximately 77 donors had untreated early-stage non-small cell lung cancer. A single record per CDR3 protein comes from TCRdb applying MiXCR to the 5' RACE reads. The sample shows about 5,000 distinct CDR3 sequences, about 18% of them seen only once. CDR3 size: 14 residues. The V end lost 2 bases, the J end lost 4 bases, and 11 bases lay between the germline ends. Looked up from germline, CDR1 is ENHRY and CDR2 is SYGVKD. This clonotype is labeled medium-sized.

The J gene is TRBJ1-2, the V gene TRBV10-3; D may be TRBD1 (6 bases). This TCR derives from a male donor with early-stage non-small cell lung cancer. Sequencing used normal lung tissue next to the tumor, obtained at surgery. Here the CDR3 DNA reads TGTGCCATCAGTGAGCCGGACAGAGCCTATGGCTACACCTTC. It is translated as CAISEPDRAYGYTF.